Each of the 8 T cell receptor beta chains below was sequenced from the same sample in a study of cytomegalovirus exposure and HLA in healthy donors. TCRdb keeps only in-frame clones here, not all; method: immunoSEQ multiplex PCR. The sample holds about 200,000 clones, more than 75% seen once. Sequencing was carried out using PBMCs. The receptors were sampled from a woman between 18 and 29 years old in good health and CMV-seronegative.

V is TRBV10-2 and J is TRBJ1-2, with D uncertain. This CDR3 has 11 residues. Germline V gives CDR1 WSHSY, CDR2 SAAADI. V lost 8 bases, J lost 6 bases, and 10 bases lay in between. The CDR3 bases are TGCGCCAGCGGTAAGAGGGATGGCTACACCTTC. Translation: CASGKRDGYTF.

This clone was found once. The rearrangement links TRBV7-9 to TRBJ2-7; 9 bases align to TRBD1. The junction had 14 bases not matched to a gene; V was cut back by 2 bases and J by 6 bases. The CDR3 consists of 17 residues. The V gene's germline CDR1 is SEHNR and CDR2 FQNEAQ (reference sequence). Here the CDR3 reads CASSLIGTGQLGGEQYF. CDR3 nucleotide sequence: TGTGCCAGCAGCTTAATCGGGACAGGGCAGTTGGGGGGCGAGCAGTACTTC.

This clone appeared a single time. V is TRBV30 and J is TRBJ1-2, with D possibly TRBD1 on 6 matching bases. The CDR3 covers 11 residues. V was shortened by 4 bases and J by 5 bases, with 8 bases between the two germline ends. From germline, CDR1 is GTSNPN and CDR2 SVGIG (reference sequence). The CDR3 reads CAWMGAYGYTF. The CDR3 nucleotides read TGTGCCTGGATGGGGGCTTATGGCTACACCTTC.

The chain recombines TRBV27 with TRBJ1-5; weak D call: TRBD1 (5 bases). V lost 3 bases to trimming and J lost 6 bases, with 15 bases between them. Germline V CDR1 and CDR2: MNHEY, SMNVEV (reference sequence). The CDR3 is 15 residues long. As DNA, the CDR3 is TGTGCCAGCAGTTTGGTCAGGGTCTGGAGTCAGCCCCAGCATTTT. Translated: CASSLVRVWSQPQHF.

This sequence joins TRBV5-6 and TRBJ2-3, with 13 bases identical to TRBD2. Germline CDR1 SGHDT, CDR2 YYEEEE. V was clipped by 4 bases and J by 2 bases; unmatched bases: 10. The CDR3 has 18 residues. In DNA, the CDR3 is TGTGCCAGCAGCAAAAAGAAGACTAGCGGGGGGATCACAGATACGCAGTATTTT. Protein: CASSKKKTSGGITDTQYF. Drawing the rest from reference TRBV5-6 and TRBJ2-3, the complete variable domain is DAGVTQSPTHLIKTRGQQVTLRCSPKSGHDTVSWYQQALGQGPQFIFQYYEEEERQRGNFPDRFSGHQFPNYSSELNVNALLLGDSALYLCASSKKKTSGGITDTQYFGPGTRLTVL.

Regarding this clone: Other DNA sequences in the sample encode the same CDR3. As DNA, the CDR3 is TGTGCCAGCAGCTTAGACGGGGGGGCCCACGAGCAGTACTTC. Protein: CASSLDGGAHEQYF. The chain recombines TRBV5-4 with TRBJ2-7; 8 bases line up with TRBD2. This CDR3 region has 14 residues. Germline-derived CDR1 and CDR2 are SGHNT and YYREEE (reference sequence). V lost 2 bases to trimming and J lost 5 bases; unmatched junction nucleotides: 6.

As DNA, the CDR3 is TGTGCCAGCAGACCCGGGGGGGCCTGGGAGACCCAGTACTTC. It yields the protein CASRPGGAWETQYF. The chain carries TRBV5-4 and TRBJ2-5; 8 positions agree with TRBD2. This CDR3 has 14 residues. Germline trimming cut 5 bases from V and 5 bases from J; bases unmatched to any gene: 8. The V gene's germline CDR1 is SGHNT and CDR2 YYREEE (reference sequence).

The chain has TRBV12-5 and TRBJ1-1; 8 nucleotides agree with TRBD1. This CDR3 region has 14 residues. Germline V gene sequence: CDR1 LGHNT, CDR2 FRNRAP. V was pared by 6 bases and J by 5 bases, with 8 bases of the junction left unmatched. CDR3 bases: TGTGCTAGTGGACCCCAGGGGGCCAGGACTGAAGCTTTCTTT. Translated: CASGPQGARTEAFF.